This record covers a single T cell receptor beta chain. The target antigen is unknown. Some 32,000 T cell genomes, or 200 to 250 ng DNA, went into the sorted-subset replicate PCRs. Using immunoSEQ multiplex PCR, the repertoire was profiled, and TCRdb retains in-frame clones only, with some absent. This table has under 700,000 clones, roughly 96% appearing once. This sample stems from a study of shared clonotypes between healthy human individuals. CDR1 MNHEY and CDR2 SMNVEV come from the germline V gene (reference sequence). V shed 6 bases and J 4 bases; nucleotides not matched to a gene: 3. CDR3 size: 13 residues. Study-level results: On the whole, naive subsets had larger estimated richness than memory subsets had. The naive CD4 repertoires of a few donors were compared, and approximately 4.5% of clonotypes were shared.

The naive CD8 fraction comprised CD45RO-negative cells positively selected for CCR7 and excluded terminally differentiated effector memory CD45RA+ cells. This TCR derives from a woman in her 30s in good health. What was sequenced was naive CD8+ T cells sorted from blood. The V call is TRBV27, the J call TRBJ2-7, with 10 bases that match TRBD1. In DNA, the CDR3 is TGTGCCAGCAGCGTGGGACAGGGGTACGAGCAGTACTTC. Translation gives CASSVGQGYEQYF.